These 25 T cell receptor beta chains were all obtained from the same sample, sequenced in a study of blood T cell repertoires in COVID-19. The assay was immunoSEQ multiplex PCR, and TCRdb's table has in-frame clones only and misses some. Of a few hundred thousand clones in the sample, approximately 87% were seen once. Material: peripheral blood. These receptors originate from a man aged 55 to 70 who had recovered from COVID-19.

V and J are TRBV27 and TRBJ2-7; the match to TRBD1 covers 7 bases. The germline V gene encodes CDR1 MNHEY and CDR2 SMNVEV (reference sequence). Trimming cost V 3 bases and J 4 bases; bases outside gene matches: 6. The CDR3 totals 14 residues. CDR3 nucleotide sequence: TGTGCCAGCAGTTTGGGGTCAGGGGGATACGAGCAGTACTTC. It codes for CASSLGSGGYEQYF.

The V and J genes are TRBV7-2 and TRBJ1-3; TRBD1 might be the D (5 bases). Trimming removed 5 bases at V and 8 bases at J, with 16 bases between. The CDR3 is made up of 14 amino acids. Germline V CDR1 and CDR2: SGHTA, FQGNSA. DNA for the CDR3: TGTGCCAGCAGCCCGCTCTTCGGGGGGTACACCATATATTTT. The encoded protein is CASSPLFGGYTIYF.

The chain couples TRBV27 to TRBJ2-3; possible D gene TRBD2, 6 bases. The V gene's germline CDR1 is MNHEY and CDR2 SMNVEV (reference sequence). V was trimmed by 3 bases and J by 3 bases, leaving 16 bases between them. This CDR3 is 16 amino acids long. The CDR3 DNA reads TGTGCCAGCAGTTTCGGGGGTCGTCAACCTACAGATACGCAGTATTTT. This sequence encodes CASSFGGRQPTDTQYF.

The count of this clone is one. This chain joins TRBV19 and TRBJ2-3; 9 bases map to TRBD1. J was trimmed by 3 bases and V by 7 bases; bases with no gene match: 5. Germline CDR1 is LNHDA and CDR2 is SQIVND (reference sequence). CDR3 length equals 14 residues. CDR3 bases: TGTGCCAGTAAGGACAGGGGCGCAACAGATACGCAGTATTTT. It codes for CASKDRGATDTQYF.

J is TRBJ1-1 and V is TRBV2; D uncertain. Deletions cut 2 bases from V and 0 bases from J, with 10 bases between. The germline V gene encodes CDR1 SNHLY and CDR2 FYNNEI. The CDR3 totals 15 residues. The CDR3 is CASSESRQLNTEAFF. The CDR3 nucleotides read TGTGCCAGCAGTGAAAGCCGACAACTGAACACTGAAGCTTTCTTT.

V gene TRBV5-1 combines with J gene TRBJ2-1, with D maybe TRBD2 (6 bases). Trimming took off 0 bases at V and 4 bases at J, with 14 bases between the two ends. This CDR3 contains 16 residues. Germline loops: CDR1 SGHRS, CDR2 YFSETQ. The CDR3 loop is CASSLVPGVAYNEQFF. The CDR3 region has the DNA TGCGCCAGCAGCTTGGTTCCGGGAGTGGCTTACAATGAGCAGTTCTTC.

This sequence joins TRBV6-5 and TRBJ1-6; 9 bases line up with TRBD1. This CDR3 comprises 12 residues. The junction had 3 bases not matched to a gene; V was cut back by 9 bases and J by 9 bases. Germline CDR1 reads MNHEY; CDR2 reads SVGAGI. As DNA, the CDR3 is TGTGCCAGGACGGACAGGGGTTCACCCCTCCACTTT. Translating it yields CARTDRGSPLHF.

In DNA, the CDR3 is TGTGCCAGCTCAACTAGCGGGAGGACTATCCGGAATGAGCAGTTCTTC. Encoded protein: CASSTSGRTIRNEQFF. This chain joins TRBV18 and TRBJ2-1; 12 positions agree with TRBD2. The J segment lost 7 bases and the V segment lost 5 bases, leaving 9 bases of the junction unmatched. This CDR3 spans 16 amino acids. CDR1 is KGHSH, CDR2 LQKENI, per germline.

This chain joins TRBV6-5 and TRBJ1-3, with 7 bases fitting TRBD1. Trimming took 2 bases from V and 2 from J; bases not matched to a gene: 6. Germline V CDR1 and CDR2: MNHEY, SVGAGI. There are 16 residues in the CDR3. CDR3 DNA sequence: TGTGCCAGCAGTTACCGCCAGGGGGGAGCTGGAAACACCATATATTTT. The encoded protein is CASSYRQGGAGNTIYF.

A few counts support this clone. The chain uses TRBV18 and TRBJ1-1, with D unresolved. V lost 3 bases to trimming and J lost 0 bases, with 5 bases between them. Germline V gives CDR1 KGHSH, CDR2 LQKENI. The CDR3 is 13 residues long. The CDR3 loop reads CASSPSVNTEAFF. DNA for the CDR3: TGTGCCAGCTCACCTTCAGTGAACACTGAAGCTTTCTTT. The variable domain in full, completed from reference TRBV18 and TRBJ1-1, reads NAGVMQNPRHLVRRRGQEARLRCSPMKGHSHVYWYRQLPEEGLKFMVYLQKENIIDESGMPKERFSAEFPKEGPSILRIQQVVRGDSAAYFCASSPSVNTEAFFGQGTRLTVV.

The J gene is TRBJ2-7, the V gene TRBV5-5; 12 nucleotides align to TRBD2. Trimming removed 2 bases from V and 13 bases from J; junction bases left unmatched: 13. The V gene's germline CDR1 is SGHKS and CDR2 YYEKEE (reference sequence). The CDR3 sequence is 15 residues long. CDR3 region: CASSFGRLAGELLYF. In DNA form, the CDR3 reads TGTGCCAGCAGCTTCGGCAGACTAGCGGGAGAGCTCCTCTACTTC. Full variable domain (remainder filled in from reference TRBV5-5 and TRBJ2-7): DAGVTQSPTHLIKTRGQQVTLRCSPISGHKSVSWYQQVLGQGPQFIFQYYEKEERGRGNFPDRFSARQFPNYSSELNVNALLLGDSALYLCASSFGRLAGELLYFGPGTRLTVT.

The rearrangement links TRBV7-2 to TRBJ1-1; a weak D match, TRBD1 (6 bases). Germline V gene lookup returns CDR1 SGHTA and CDR2 FQGNSA. The ends were cut back, 0 bases at V and 4 bases at J, with 12 bases in the middle. The CDR3 is 15 amino acids. The CDR3 reads CASSLATGSGTEAFF. CDR3 nucleotide sequence: TGTGCCAGCAGCTTAGCAACAGGGTCAGGCACTGAAGCTTTCTTT.

This chain connects TRBV2 to TRBJ2-4; D might be TRBD2 (7 bases). V lost 5 bases and J lost 1, with 18 bases in between. This CDR3 contains 17 residues. Germline-derived CDR1 and CDR2 are SNHLY and FYNNEI. This chain's CDR3 is CASSRGAGGAAKNIQYF. The CDR3 nucleotides read TGTGCCAGCAGTCGGGGGGCAGGCGGGGCGGCCAAAAACATTCAGTACTTC.

The chain combines TRBV28 with TRBJ2-1, with TRBD2 identical over 12 bases. The CDR3 runs to 14 residues. The junction had 6 bases not matched to a gene; V was cut back by 6 bases and J by 9 bases. CDR1 MDHEN and CDR2 SYDVKM come from the germline V gene. CDR3 loop: CASRTSGSSLEQFF. DNA of the CDR3: TGTGCCAGCAGGACTAGCGGGAGCTCCCTTGAGCAGTTCTTC.

About this clone: Other DNA sequences from this sample encode an identical CDR3 as well. The V and J genes are TRBV5-1 and TRBJ1-2, with D tentatively TRBD1 (6 bases). CDR1 is SGHRS and CDR2 is YFSETQ in the germline V gene. This CDR3 contains 13 residues. V was shortened by 2 bases and J by 4 bases, with 9 bases between the two germline ends. CDR3 nucleotides: TGCGCCAGCAGCTTAGAACAGGGCTATGGCTACACCTTC. Protein sequence: CASSLEQGYGYTF.

The V call is TRBV10-3, the J call TRBJ1-4, with unresolved D. In germline, CDR1 is ENHRY, CDR2 SYGVKD. The CDR3 has 15 residues. V lost 4 bases, J lost 7 bases, and 16 bases lay in between. DNA for the CDR3: TGTGCCATCAGTGGCTCCCCGGGAAGTAGTGAAAAACTGTTTTTT. Amino acids: CAISGSPGSSEKLFF.

This chain joins TRBV5-1 and TRBJ2-3, with 7 bases that match TRBD1. CDR1 SGHRS and CDR2 YFSETQ come from the germline V gene. This CDR3 is 14 amino acids long. V was clipped by 4 bases and J by 2 bases; unmatched bases: 4. Written as DNA, the CDR3 is TGCGCCAGCAGCCCGGGGACAGCCACAGATACGCAGTATTTT. Residues: CASSPGTATDTQYF.

J is TRBJ1-2 and V is TRBV5-1, with D perhaps matching TRBD1 (5 bases). The CDR3 covers 15 residues. V was trimmed by 0 bases and J by 3 bases, leaving 12 bases between them. The V gene's germline CDR1 is SGHRS and CDR2 YFSETQ. For the CDR3, the DNA is TGCGCCAGCAGCTTGGTTGCAGGGCTAGACTATGGCTACACCTTC. This sequence encodes CASSLVAGLDYGYTF.

This clone appeared a few times. The genes are TRBV7-3 and TRBJ2-3; D is uncertain. CDR1 SGHTA and CDR2 FQGTGA come from the germline V gene. V was clipped by 5 bases and J by 6 bases, with 12 bases between them. The CDR3 has 13 amino acids. In nucleotides, the CDR3 is TGTGCCAGCAGCCCCCACACGAGGGATACGCAGTATTTT. Translated, it gives CASSPHTRDTQYF.

The rearrangement uses TRBV4-3 and TRBJ2-5; possible D gene TRBD1, 8 bases. V dropped 0 bases and J dropped 5 bases, with 19 bases sitting between them. Per germline, CDR1 LGHNA and CDR2 YSLEER. The CDR3 is made up of 17 amino acids. The CDR3 loop is CASSQELGGQGGETQYF. The CDR3 DNA reads as TGCGCCAGCAGCCAAGAATTAGGCGGACAGGGAGGGGAGACCCAGTACTTC.

CDR3 loop: CASSPRTDYGYTF. CDR3 DNA sequence: TGTGCCAGCTCACCAAGGACAGACTATGGCTACACCTTC. The chain couples TRBV18 to TRBJ1-2; a possible D gene is TRBD1 (6 bases). CDR1 and CDR2 from the germline V gene are KGHSH and LQKENI. This CDR3 region has 13 residues. V lost 2 bases and J 3 bases, leaving 7 bases between the germline ends.

This chain links TRBV25-1 with TRBJ2-3, with TRBD1 as a possible D gene (6 bases). This CDR3 comprises 13 residues. The V and J ends lost 5 bases and 3 bases respectively, with 9 bases between them. The germline CDR1 and CDR2 sequences are MGHDK and SYGVNS. CDR3 in amino acids: CASSLQGTDTQYF. As DNA, the CDR3 is TGTGCCAGCAGTTTACAGGGTACAGATACGCAGTATTTT.

V and J are TRBV6-6 and TRBJ1-4; D remains unclear. Germline CDR1 MNHNY, CDR2 SVGAGI (reference sequence). V was pared by 6 bases and J by 8 bases, with 16 bases between. CDR3 size: 14 residues. The CDR3 DNA is TGTGCCAGCAGCCGGGAGTCAGGAAGGGAAAAACTGTTTTTT. Protein product: CASSRESGREKLFF.

This chain links TRBV6-2 or TRBV6-3 with TRBJ2-7; D is possibly TRBD1 (6 bases). CDR1 is MNHEY, CDR2 SVGEGT, per germline. Between the trimmed V and J ends, which lost 2 bases and 2 bases, there was a span of 16 bases. CDR3 length: 16 amino acids. CDR3: CASSYPDSRSPYEQYF. The CDR3 DNA reads TGTGCCAGCAGTTACCCGGACAGCCGTTCCCCCTACGAGCAGTACTTC.

The CDR3 nucleotides read TGTGCCAGCTCACCCCGGACAGGGGGCGGCGGTTCAGAGTCAGCTGAAGCTTTCTTT. Translating gives CASSPRTGGGGSESAEAFF. The chain joins TRBV18 to TRBJ1-1; 11 nucleotides agree with TRBD1. V lost 3 bases, J lost 6 bases, and 18 bases stayed unmatched. Germline CDR1 KGHSH, CDR2 LQKENI. There are 19 residues in the CDR3.